This T cell receptor beta chain was documented in a study of T cells in Graves' hyperthyroidism and ophthalmopathy. Absent ophthalmopathy progression within 18 months defined stable Graves' hyperthyroidism. What was amplified from RNA transcripts were TCR beta CDR3 regions. First-round RT-PCR with HTBI primers amplified the TCR CDR3 region. From the multiplex PCR reads, TCRdb called clonotypes with MiXCR, one entry per CDR3 protein. The sample has more than 650,000 distinct CDR3 sequences; 11% to 15% are singletons. At least ten counts were recorded for this clonotype. CDR1 and CDR2 from the germline V gene are ENHRY and SYGVKD. Trimming removed 2 bases from V and 3 bases from J, with 11 bases in between. CDR3 length: 14 amino acids.

The V call is TRBV10-3, the J call TRBJ2-7; the D gene is possibly TRBD1 (6 bases). Sequencing used blood. This receptor was taken from a woman under 30 with Graves' hyperthyroidism. This CDR3 is CAISERAGDYEQYF. CDR3 DNA sequence: TGTGCCATCAGTGAGCGAGCAGGGGACTACGAGCAGTACTTC.